This T cell receptor (beta chain) stems from a study of vaccination and CD4 T cells after COVID-19. As to this clonotype: As yet, its antigen is unknown.

As to treatment: approximately nine-day PBMC culture with coronavirus spike peptide pools or control peptides (ViraFEST assay). With the Oncomine TCR Beta short-read assay, DNA from cultured CD4+ T cells was sequenced. TCRdb re-called the PCR reads through MiXCR, storing one row per CDR3 protein. The sample holds 9,000 to 13,000 distinct CDR3 sequences, 43% seen once. This CDR3 is 15 amino acids long. Trimming shortened V by 5 bases and J by 4 bases, and 17 bases separated the two germline ends. Specimen: CD4+ T cells from blood, cultured in vitro. The receptor comes from a human donor who had recovered from COVID-19. The rearrangement joins TRBV12-3 or TRBV12-4 to TRBJ1-2, with D uncertain. CDR3 protein: CASSLGRRALYGYTF. The CDR3 bases are TGTGCCAGCAGTCTTGGACGGAGGGCCCTCTATGGCTACACCTTC.